This is a list of T cell receptor beta chains from one sample in a study of shared clonotypes between healthy human individuals. Measured with immunoSEQ multiplex PCR; TCRdb has only the in-frame clones, and not every one. The repertoire holds about 2 million clones, with approximately 94% as singletons. Sequencing was performed on naive CD8+ T cells sorted from blood. The origin of the receptors is a man between 18 and 29 years old in good health. Each CDR3 is given with its conserved first and last residue. The order of the fields is J gene, D gene, V gene, clone size, CDR3 protein, CDR3 DNA. The D gene is left open where the match is weak. Some rows mark clone size as missing; the rest say once, few, many or name a class of expanded clone.

j_call: TRBJ2-5
d_call: TRBD2
v_call: TRBV7-9
clone_size: NA
cdr3_aa: CASSPPPGLAEETQYF
cdr3_nt: TGTGCCAGCAGCCCTCCCCCGGGACTAGCGGAAGAGACCCAGTACTTC

j_call: TRBJ2-7
d_call: NA
v_call: TRBV7-9
clone_size: NA
cdr3_aa: CASSKQGSYEQYF
cdr3_nt: TGTGCCAGCAGCAAACAGGGATCCTACGAGCAGTACTTC

j_call: TRBJ1-5
d_call: TRBD1
v_call: TRBV19
clone_size: NA
cdr3_aa: CASSDAGGPRPQHF
cdr3_nt: TGTGCCAGTAGTGACGCAGGGGGGCCTCGGCCCCAGCATTTT

j_call: TRBJ2-7
d_call: TRBD1
v_call: TRBV4-1
clone_size: NA
cdr3_aa: CASSQETGGQAYEQYF
cdr3_nt: TGCGCCAGCAGCCAAGAAACGGGTGGACAGGCCTACGAGCAGTACTTC

j_call: TRBJ2-7
d_call: NA
v_call: TRBV9
clone_size: NA
cdr3_aa: CASSPDYSSSYEQYF
cdr3_nt: TGTGCCAGCAGCCCGGACTACTCCAGCTCCTACGAGCAGTACTTC

j_call: TRBJ2-2
d_call: NA
v_call: TRBV12-5
clone_size: NA
cdr3_aa: CASGFVSGELFF
cdr3_nt: TGTGCTAGTGGTTTCGTGAGCGGGGAGCTGTTTTTT

j_call: TRBJ2-3
d_call: NA
v_call: TRBV28
clone_size: NA
cdr3_aa: CASRGTSWDVTDTQYF
cdr3_nt: TGTGCCAGCAGGGGAACGAGTTGGGACGTCACAGATACGCAGTATTTT

j_call: TRBJ2-1
d_call: TRBD1
v_call: TRBV7-9
clone_size: NA
cdr3_aa: CASSPGTGPANEQFF
cdr3_nt: TGTGCCAGCAGCCCCGGGACAGGTCCCGCCAATGAGCAGTTCTTC

j_call: TRBJ1-1
d_call: NA
v_call: TRBV19
clone_size: NA
cdr3_aa: CASRIRDTNTEAFF
cdr3_nt: TGTGCCAGTAGAATCCGGGACACGAACACTGAAGCTTTCTTT

j_call: TRBJ2-7
d_call: TRBD1
v_call: TRBV5-4
clone_size: NA
cdr3_aa: CASRDRGSYEQYF
cdr3_nt: TGTGCCAGCAGGGACAGGGGTTCCTACGAGCAGTACTTC

j_call: TRBJ2-5
d_call: TRBD1
v_call: TRBV18
clone_size: NA
cdr3_aa: CASSPSTGKETQYF
cdr3_nt: TGTGCCAGCTCACCCTCGACAGGGAAAGAGACCCAGTACTTC

j_call: TRBJ2-3
d_call: NA
v_call: TRBV27
clone_size: NA
cdr3_aa: CASSLGSGGTDTQYF
cdr3_nt: TGTGCCAGCAGTTTAGGTAGCGGAGGCACAGATACGCAGTATTTT

j_call: TRBJ2-2
d_call: TRBD2
v_call: TRBV27
clone_size: once
cdr3_aa: CATRLAGNTGELFF
cdr3_nt: TGTGCCACCCGCTTAGCGGGGAACACCGGGGAGCTGTTTTTT

j_call: TRBJ2-5
d_call: TRBD1
v_call: TRBV7-2
clone_size: NA
cdr3_aa: CASSHRGDETQYF
cdr3_nt: TGTGCCAGCAGCCACAGGGGGGACGAGACCCAGTACTTC

j_call: TRBJ2-3
d_call: TRBD2
v_call: TRBV7-9
clone_size: NA
cdr3_aa: CASSLGIGGADTQYF
cdr3_nt: TGTGCCAGCAGCTTAGGCATTGGGGGGGCAGATACGCAGTATTTT

j_call: TRBJ2-7
d_call: NA
v_call: TRBV15
clone_size: once
cdr3_aa: CATSGGLAYEQYF
cdr3_nt: TGTGCCACCAGCGGGGGGCTAGCCTACGAGCAGTACTTC

j_call: TRBJ2-5
d_call: NA
v_call: TRBV4-1
clone_size: NA
cdr3_aa: CASSQEPGMETQYF
cdr3_nt: TGCGCCAGCAGCCAAGAACCAGGTATGGAGACCCAGTACTTC

j_call: TRBJ2-1
d_call: TRBD2
v_call: TRBV5-6
clone_size: NA
cdr3_aa: CASSLGLAFNNEQFF
cdr3_nt: TGTGCCAGCAGCCTGGGACTAGCGTTCAACAATGAGCAGTTCTTC

j_call: TRBJ1-2
d_call: NA
v_call: TRBV27
clone_size: NA
cdr3_aa: CASSSEPGLLYYGYTF
cdr3_nt: TGTGCCAGCAGTTCTGAACCGGGACTCCTGTACTATGGCTACACCTTC

j_call: TRBJ2-5
d_call: NA
v_call: TRBV9
clone_size: NA
cdr3_aa: CASSSRYQETQYF
cdr3_nt: TGTGCCAGCAGCTCCAGATACCAAGAGACCCAGTACTTC

j_call: TRBJ1-4
d_call: NA
v_call: TRBV9
clone_size: NA
cdr3_aa: CASSVAGVGEKLFF
cdr3_nt: TGTGCCAGCAGCGTCGCAGGGGTGGGGGAAAAACTGTTTTTT

j_call: TRBJ1-1
d_call: NA
v_call: TRBV7-9
clone_size: NA
cdr3_aa: CASSLMTNTEAFF
cdr3_nt: TGTGCCAGCAGCTTAATGACGAACACTGAAGCTTTCTTT

j_call: TRBJ2-7
d_call: NA
v_call: TRBV27
clone_size: NA
cdr3_aa: CASSFSGSYEQYF
cdr3_nt: TGTGCCAGCAGTTTTAGCGGCTCCTACGAGCAGTACTTC

j_call: TRBJ2-7
d_call: NA
v_call: TRBV4-1
clone_size: NA
cdr3_aa: CASSQIRDGFYEQYF
cdr3_nt: TGCGCCAGCAGTCAGATCCGGGACGGCTTCTACGAGCAGTACTTC

j_call: TRBJ2-7
d_call: NA
v_call: TRBV4-1
clone_size: NA
cdr3_aa: CASSQVFTGTYEQYF
cdr3_nt: TGCGCCAGCAGCCAAGTCTTCACAGGGACCTACGAGCAGTACTTC

j_call: TRBJ2-3
d_call: NA
v_call: TRBV27
clone_size: NA
cdr3_aa: CASSPRLGGPADTQYF
cdr3_nt: TGTGCCAGCAGTCCCCGCCTAGGCGGGCCGGCGGATACGCAGTATTTT

j_call: TRBJ2-5
d_call: NA
v_call: TRBV25-1
clone_size: NA
cdr3_aa: CASSEYGQIQETQYF
cdr3_nt: TGTGCCAGCAGTGAATACGGCCAGATACAAGAGACCCAGTACTTC

j_call: TRBJ1-5
d_call: NA
v_call: TRBV28
clone_size: NA
cdr3_aa: CASSIMGQPQHF
cdr3_nt: TGTGCCAGCAGCATTATGGGACAGCCCCAGCATTTT

j_call: TRBJ2-2
d_call: NA
v_call: TRBV10-3
clone_size: NA
cdr3_aa: CAIRADTGELFF
cdr3_nt: TGTGCCATCAGAGCCGACACCGGGGAGCTGTTTTTT

j_call: TRBJ1-5
d_call: NA
v_call: TRBV5-4
clone_size: NA
cdr3_aa: CASSLGFRGVGLFRPQHF
cdr3_nt: TGTGCCAGCAGCTTGGGGTTCAGGGGAGTGGGGCTATTTCGCCCCCAGCATTTT

j_call: TRBJ2-3
d_call: NA
v_call: TRBV27
clone_size: NA
cdr3_aa: CASSENRASADTQYF
cdr3_nt: TGTGCCAGCAGCGAAAATCGCGCTAGCGCAGATACGCAGTATTTT

j_call: TRBJ2-7
d_call: TRBD2
v_call: TRBV6-4
clone_size: NA
cdr3_aa: CASSDSGAGVYEQYF
cdr3_nt: TGTGCCAGCAGTGACTCGGGAGCGGGGGTCTACGAGCAGTACTTC

j_call: TRBJ1-1
d_call: NA
v_call: TRBV4-1
clone_size: NA
cdr3_aa: CASSQVGQGRNTEAFF
cdr3_nt: TGCGCCAGCAGCCAAGTAGGACAAGGAAGGAACACTGAAGCTTTCTTT

j_call: TRBJ2-3
d_call: NA
v_call: TRBV5-6
clone_size: NA
cdr3_aa: CASSFGESDTQYF
cdr3_nt: TGTGCCAGCAGCTTTGGAGAGTCAGATACGCAGTATTTT

j_call: TRBJ1-6
d_call: NA
v_call: TRBV5-4
clone_size: NA
cdr3_aa: CASSSSNSYNSPLHF
cdr3_nt: TGTGCCAGCAGCTCCTCCAACAGCTATAATTCACCCCTCCACTTT

j_call: TRBJ2-3
d_call: TRBD2
v_call: TRBV9
clone_size: NA
cdr3_aa: CASSVGGDTDTQYF
cdr3_nt: TGTGCCAGCAGCGTGGGGGGGGACACAGATACGCAGTATTTT

j_call: TRBJ2-7
d_call: TRBD1
v_call: TRBV5-1
clone_size: NA
cdr3_aa: CASSLTGGNEQYF
cdr3_nt: TGCGCCAGCAGCCTGACAGGGGGCAACGAGCAGTACTTC

j_call: TRBJ1-1
d_call: TRBD1
v_call: TRBV30
clone_size: NA
cdr3_aa: CAWDRGVITFAEAFF
cdr3_nt: TGTGCCTGGGACAGGGGTGTGATTACTTTCGCTGAAGCTTTCTTT

j_call: TRBJ2-1
d_call: NA
v_call: TRBV7-3
clone_size: NA
cdr3_aa: CASSSLSWGEQFF
cdr3_nt: TGTGCCAGCAGTTCGCTTAGTTGGGGTGAGCAGTTCTTC

j_call: TRBJ1-3
d_call: NA
v_call: TRBV9
clone_size: NA
cdr3_aa: CASSYGGGSGNTIYF
cdr3_nt: TGTGCCAGCAGCTACGGAGGGGGTTCTGGAAACACCATATATTTT

j_call: TRBJ2-7
d_call: NA
v_call: TRBV27
clone_size: NA
cdr3_aa: CASSLQGNEQYF
cdr3_nt: TGTGCCAGCAGCCTTCAGGGAAACGAGCAGTACTTC

j_call: TRBJ1-6
d_call: NA
v_call: TRBV6-1
clone_size: NA
cdr3_aa: CASSDPWIEGISNSPLHF
cdr3_nt: TGTGCCAGCAGTGACCCCTGGATAGAGGGAATTTCAAATTCACCCCTCCACTTT

j_call: TRBJ1-2
d_call: NA
v_call: TRBV4-3
clone_size: NA
cdr3_aa: CASSLVAGSEEDGYTF
cdr3_nt: TGCGCCAGCAGCCTGGTGGCGGGTTCGGAGGAGGATGGCTACACCTTC

j_call: TRBJ1-4
d_call: TRBD1
v_call: TRBV7-9
clone_size: NA
cdr3_aa: CASSKDRGAEKLFF
cdr3_nt: TGTGCCAGCAGCAAGGACAGGGGGGCGGAAAAACTGTTTTTT

j_call: TRBJ1-6
d_call: NA
v_call: TRBV5-1
clone_size: NA
cdr3_aa: CASSLAGNFYNSPLHF
cdr3_nt: TGCGCCAGCAGCTTGGCAGGGAACTTCTATAATTCACCCCTCCACTTT

j_call: TRBJ2-6
d_call: NA
v_call: TRBV4-2
clone_size: NA
cdr3_aa: CASSQDVVGAGANVLTF
cdr3_nt: TGTGCCAGCAGCCAAGATGTGGTGGGGGCTGGGGCCAACGTCCTGACTTTC

j_call: TRBJ2-1
d_call: NA
v_call: TRBV4-1
clone_size: NA
cdr3_aa: CASSQDKRSGEQFF
cdr3_nt: TGCGCCAGCAGCCAAGATAAGAGGTCTGGTGAGCAGTTCTTC

j_call: TRBJ2-7
d_call: NA
v_call: TRBV9
clone_size: NA
cdr3_aa: CASSVEAGTGNEQYF
cdr3_nt: TGTGCCAGCAGCGTAGAAGCAGGGACGGGAAACGAGCAGTACTTC

j_call: TRBJ1-4
d_call: NA
v_call: TRBV4-1
clone_size: NA
cdr3_aa: CASSQRAEKEKLFF
cdr3_nt: TGCGCCAGCAGCCAACGGGCGGAAAAAGAAAAACTGTTTTTT

j_call: TRBJ2-6
d_call: NA
v_call: TRBV4-1
clone_size: NA
cdr3_aa: CASSQDTIPNVLTF
cdr3_nt: TGCGCCAGCAGCCAAGACACTATCCCCAACGTCCTGACTTTC

j_call: TRBJ2-1
d_call: TRBD1
v_call: TRBV15
clone_size: NA
cdr3_aa: CATSRDSANNEQFF
cdr3_nt: TGTGCCACCAGTCGGGACAGCGCCAACAATGAGCAGTTCTTC

j_call: TRBJ1-5
d_call: TRBD1
v_call: TRBV27
clone_size: NA
cdr3_aa: CASSLRGQGFQPQHF
cdr3_nt: TGTGCCAGCAGTTTAAGGGGACAGGGTTTCCAGCCCCAGCATTTT

j_call: TRBJ2-3
d_call: TRBD2
v_call: TRBV7-2
clone_size: NA
cdr3_aa: CASSLGLAGFTDTQYF
cdr3_nt: TGTGCCAGCAGCTTAGGACTAGCGGGGTTCACAGATACGCAGTATTTT